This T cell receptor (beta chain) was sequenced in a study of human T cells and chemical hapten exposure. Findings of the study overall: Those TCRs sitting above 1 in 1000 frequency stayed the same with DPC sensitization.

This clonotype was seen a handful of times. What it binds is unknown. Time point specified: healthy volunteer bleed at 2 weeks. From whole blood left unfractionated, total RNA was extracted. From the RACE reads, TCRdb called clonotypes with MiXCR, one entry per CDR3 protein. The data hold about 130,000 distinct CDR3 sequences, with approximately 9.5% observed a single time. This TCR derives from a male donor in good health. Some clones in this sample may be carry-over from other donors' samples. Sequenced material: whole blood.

The CDR3 sequence: CASNRQQSTDTQYF. The CDR3 nucleotides read TGTGCCAGCAATCGACAGCAAAGCACAGATACGCAGTATTTT. The V call is TRBV18, the J call TRBJ2-3, with a weak D call TRBD1 (5 bases). V was clipped by 8 bases and J by 0 bases, with 12 bases between them. This CDR3 is built from 14 residues. Germline CDR1 reads KGHSH; CDR2 reads LQKENI.